This T cell receptor (beta chain) appears in the sequencing data of a study of shared clonotypes between healthy human individuals. This clone was observed a handful of times. The method was immunoSEQ multiplex PCR; TCRdb's version includes in-frame clones alone and lacks a portion of them. The repertoire holds some 790,000 clones, with 72% as singletons. V was clipped by 3 bases and J by 3 bases, with 7 bases between them. The CDR3 is 13 residues long. Germline CDR1 and CDR2: SGHRS and YFSETQ. CD45RA+ naive and CD45RA-negative memory subsets were separated from CD4+ cells. The origin of this receptor is a woman aged 25 to 39 in good health. The sample consisted of memory CD4+ T cells sorted from blood. The subset here: CD45RA-negative fraction. The rearrangement uses TRBV5-1 and TRBJ1-3, with D hard to call. The CDR3 reads CASSSRSGNTIYF. CDR3 nucleotides: TGCGCCAGCAGCTCCCGTAGTGGAAACACCATATATTTT. Looking up the rest from reference TRBV5-1 and TRBJ1-3 gives the full variable domain: KAGVTQTPRYLIKTRGQQVTLSCSPISGHRSVSWYQQTPGQGLQFLFEYFSETQRNKGNFPGRFSGRQFSNSRSEMNVSTLELGDSALYLCASSSRSGNTIYFGEGSWLTVV.